This T cell receptor beta chain is from a study of early T cells in non-severe SARS-CoV-2 infection. In the study overall: The sequenced material was bulk RNA from unsorted whole blood, and its chains were unpaired.

The V end was cut by 1 base, the J end by 5 bases, with 8 bases between. Germline CDR1 is LGHDT and CDR2 is YNNKEL (reference sequence). This CDR3 is 13 amino acids long. This clonotype was found many times. Unique molecular identifiers were affixed to single, distinct cDNA molecules. TCRdb re-derived calls from the 5' RACE reads in MiXCR, one entry per CDR3 protein. The sample carries 20,000 to 25,000 distinct CDR3 sequences, 5% recorded once. This clonotype was obtained from an adult who was a healthcare worker with PCR-confirmed SARS-CoV-2 infection or an uninfected control (not recorded which). Specimen: whole blood. The chain carries TRBV3-1 and TRBJ2-5; D is ambiguous. CDR3 protein: CASSQGVRETQYF. The CDR3 region has the DNA TGTGCCAGCAGCCAAGGAGTGAGGGAGACCCAGTACTTC.